This is a list of T cell receptor beta chains from one sample in a study of cytomegalovirus exposure and HLA in healthy donors. Sequenced by immunoSEQ multiplex PCR; TCRdb stores in-frame clones only, minus some. The table shows around 130,000 clones, with approximately 80% occurring only once. What was sequenced was PBMCs. These receptors were obtained from a man under 40 in good health and CMV-seronegative. Each CDR3 is given with its conserved first and last residue. A D gene is named only where the DNA matches it firmly. The size field is filled for only some rows; it gives once, few, many or a size class.

>few|TRBJ2-2|.|TRBV18
TGTGCCAGCTCAGGAGGTGCCGGGGGGAACACCGGGGAGCTGTTTTTT
CASSGGAGGNTGELFF
>.|TRBJ2-1|TRBD2|TRBV27
TGTGCCAGCAGTTTTGTCCTAGCGGGAGGGATCAATGAGCAGTTCTTC
CASSFVLAGGINEQFF
>.|TRBJ2-7|.|TRBV5-6
TGTGCCAGCAGCTTGGAGGCAGGGTTCAGCTCCTACGAGCAGTACTTC
CASSLEAGFSSYEQYF
>.|TRBJ2-3|TRBD1|TRBV6-5
TGTGCCAGCAGTTTGGACAGGGCTAGCACAGATACGCAGTATTTT
CASSLDRASTDTQYF
>.|TRBJ2-2|TRBD1|TRBV5-1
TGCGCCAGCAGCTTGGTAGGGGGCAGGCAAGCCGGGGAGCTGTTTTTT
CASSLVGGRQAGELFF
>.|TRBJ1-5|.|TRBV7-2
TGTGCCAGCAGCTTAGGCCCTCAGGACAATCAGCCCCAGCATTTT
CASSLGPQDNQPQHF
>.|TRBJ1-2|.|TRBV28
TGTGCCAGCAGTTTACCTACGCTAGCGTCCTATGGCTACACCTTC
CASSLPTLASYGYTF
>.|TRBJ1-2|.|TRBV28
TGTGCCAGCAGCCCGCCGGAGGTTGCCAGGGGAAATGGCTACACCTTC
CASSPPEVARGNGYTF
>.|TRBJ2-1|.|TRBV7-2
TGTGCCAGCAGCTTACCAACGTCGAGGACTACGAACTACAATGAGCAGTTCTTC
CASSLPTSRTTNYNEQFF
>.|TRBJ2-3|TRBD1|TRBV28
TGTGCCAGCAGAGGACAGGGGACGAGCACAGATACGCAGTATTTT
CASRGQGTSTDTQYF
>few|TRBJ2-7|.|TRBV11-2
TGTGCCAGCAGTCCAGGGCTCGGGGGCTACGAGCAGTACTTC
CASSPGLGGYEQYF
>.|TRBJ1-1|TRBD1|TRBV7-2
TGTGCCAGCAGTTCGACAGGGGCAGCTGAAGCTTTCTTT
CASSSTGAAEAFF
>.|TRBJ1-2|.|TRBV28
TGTGCCAGCAGTTTAGCCCCCCCGGACAGAAACTATGGCTACACCTTC
CASSLAPPDRNYGYTF
>.|TRBJ2-7|TRBD2|TRBV19
TGTGCCAGTAGTACGGGACTAGCGGGCTCCTACGAGCAGTACTTC
CASSTGLAGSYEQYF
>.|TRBJ2-2|.|TRBV28
TGTGCCAGCAGTTTCTACGTTCCCGGGGAGCTGTTTTTT
CASSFYVPGELFF
>.|TRBJ1-1|.|TRBV28
TGTGCCAGCATGAAATTTAGAGGGAACACTGAAGCTTTCTTT
CASMKFRGNTEAFF
>.|TRBJ2-7|.|TRBV28
TGTGCCAGCGCGGGCCTCTACGAGCAGTACTTC
CASAGLYEQYF
>few|TRBJ2-7|TRBD1|TRBV5-6
TGTGCCAGCAGCTCTTTGGGACAGGGGAACTACGAGCAGTACTTC
CASSSLGQGNYEQYF
>.|TRBJ1-3|.|TRBV6-5
TGTGCCAGCAGTTACTCGTTCAGTGGAAACACCATATATTTT
CASSYSFSGNTIYF
>once|TRBJ2-1|.|TRBV11-3
TGTGCCAGCAGCTTAGACTACTGGAATGAGCAGTTCTTC
CASSLDYWNEQFF
>.|TRBJ2-1|TRBD2|TRBV18
TGTGCCAGCTCACCGCCCGGACTAGCGGCACCCAATGAGCAGTTCTTC
CASSPPGLAAPNEQFF
>.|TRBJ2-2|TRBD1|TRBV28
TGTGCCAGCAGTGGGAGAACAGGGGTCGCCGGGGAGCTGTTTTTT
CASSGRTGVAGELFF
>.|TRBJ1-2|TRBD1|TRBV6-6
TGTGCCAGCAGTTACCGGGACAGGGCGAATGGCTACACCTTC
CASSYRDRANGYTF
>.|TRBJ2-7|.|TRBV28
TGTGCCAGCAGCCTAAACAGGAAATTCTACGAGCAGTACTTC
CASSLNRKFYEQYF
>.|TRBJ2-1|TRBD2|TRBV11-2
TGTGCCAGCAGCTCAACGATAGCGGGCAATGAGCAGTTCTTC
CASSSTIAGNEQFF
>few|TRBJ2-7|.|TRBV12-5
TGTGCTAGTGGACAGACTAATATGTACGAGCAGTACTTC
CASGQTNMYEQYF
>.|TRBJ1-2|.|TRBV29-1
TGCAGCGTTGATGGGCAGGGTGAGGGCTACACCTTC
CSVDGQGEGYTF
>.|TRBJ1-5|.|TRBV5-1
TGCGCCAGGGGGGAGGGACTAAAACATAGCAATCAGCCCCAGCATTTT
CARGEGLKHSNQPQHF
>.|TRBJ1-2|.|TRBV4-3
TGCGCCAGCAGCCAAGATAGACCAGGGCATGGCTACACCTTC
CASSQDRPGHGYTF